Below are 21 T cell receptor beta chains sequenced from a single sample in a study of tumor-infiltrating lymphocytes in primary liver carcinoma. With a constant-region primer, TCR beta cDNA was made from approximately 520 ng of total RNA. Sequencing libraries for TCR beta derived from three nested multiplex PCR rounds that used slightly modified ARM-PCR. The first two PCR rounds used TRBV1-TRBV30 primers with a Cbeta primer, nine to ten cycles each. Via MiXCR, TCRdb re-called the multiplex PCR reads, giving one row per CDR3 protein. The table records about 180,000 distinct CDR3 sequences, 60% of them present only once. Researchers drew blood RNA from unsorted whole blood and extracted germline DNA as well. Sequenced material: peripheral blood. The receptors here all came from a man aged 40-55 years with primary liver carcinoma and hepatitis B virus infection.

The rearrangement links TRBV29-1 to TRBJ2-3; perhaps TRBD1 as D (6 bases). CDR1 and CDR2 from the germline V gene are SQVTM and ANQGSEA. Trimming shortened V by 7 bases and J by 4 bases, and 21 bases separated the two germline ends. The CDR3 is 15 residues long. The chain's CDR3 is CSATGTNWGPDTQYF. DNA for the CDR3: TGCAGCGCAACTGGGACGAACTGGGGGCCAGATACGCAGTATTTT.

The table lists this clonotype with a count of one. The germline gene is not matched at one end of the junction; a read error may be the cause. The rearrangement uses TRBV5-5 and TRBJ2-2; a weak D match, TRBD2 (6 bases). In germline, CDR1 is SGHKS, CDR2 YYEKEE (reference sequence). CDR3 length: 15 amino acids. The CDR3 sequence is CANSSVGGNTGELFF. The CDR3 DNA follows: TGTGCCAACAGCTCAGTCGGGGGGAACACCGGGGAGCTGTTTTTT.

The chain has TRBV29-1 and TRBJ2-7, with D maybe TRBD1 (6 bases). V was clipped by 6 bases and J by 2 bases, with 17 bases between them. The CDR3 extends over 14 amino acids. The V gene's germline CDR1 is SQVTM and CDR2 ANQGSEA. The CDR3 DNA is TGCAGCGTCGCACAGGGAGATGGAACCTACGAGCAGTACTTC. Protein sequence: CSVAQGDGTYEQYF.

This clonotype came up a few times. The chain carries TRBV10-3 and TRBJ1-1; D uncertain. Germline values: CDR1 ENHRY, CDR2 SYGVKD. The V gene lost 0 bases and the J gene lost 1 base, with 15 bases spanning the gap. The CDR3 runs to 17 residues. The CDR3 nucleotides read TGTGCCATCAGTGAGTCGACTCGTGGGGTGAGGAACACTGAAGCTTTCTTT. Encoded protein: CAISESTRGVRNTEAFF.

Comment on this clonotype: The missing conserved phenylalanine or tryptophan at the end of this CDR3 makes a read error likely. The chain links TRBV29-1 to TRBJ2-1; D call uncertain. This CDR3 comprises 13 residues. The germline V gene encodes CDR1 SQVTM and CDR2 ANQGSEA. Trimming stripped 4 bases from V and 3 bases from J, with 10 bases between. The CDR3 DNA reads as TGCAGCGTTGTTGGTAGCTGCTACAATGAGCAGTTCATC. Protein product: CSVVGSCYNEQFI.

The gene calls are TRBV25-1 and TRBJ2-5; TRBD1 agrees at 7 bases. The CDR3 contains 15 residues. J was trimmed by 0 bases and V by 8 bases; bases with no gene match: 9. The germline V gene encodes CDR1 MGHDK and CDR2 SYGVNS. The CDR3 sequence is CASPRDRAYQETQYF. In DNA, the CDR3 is TGTGCCAGCCCTAGGGACAGAGCGTACCAAGAGACCCAGTACTTC.

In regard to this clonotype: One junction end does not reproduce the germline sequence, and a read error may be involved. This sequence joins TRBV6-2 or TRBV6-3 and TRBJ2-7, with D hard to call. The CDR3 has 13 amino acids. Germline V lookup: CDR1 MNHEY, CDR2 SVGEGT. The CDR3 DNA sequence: TGTGCCAGCAATTACACTACAGCCTACGAGCAGTACTTC. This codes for CASNYTTAYEQYF.

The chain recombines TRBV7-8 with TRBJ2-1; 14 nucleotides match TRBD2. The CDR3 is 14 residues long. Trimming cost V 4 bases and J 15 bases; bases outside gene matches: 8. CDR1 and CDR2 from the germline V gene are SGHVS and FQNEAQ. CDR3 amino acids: CASSSRLAGGRRFF. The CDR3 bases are TGTGCCAGCAGCTCCCGACTAGCGGGAGGGCGGCGGTTCTTC.

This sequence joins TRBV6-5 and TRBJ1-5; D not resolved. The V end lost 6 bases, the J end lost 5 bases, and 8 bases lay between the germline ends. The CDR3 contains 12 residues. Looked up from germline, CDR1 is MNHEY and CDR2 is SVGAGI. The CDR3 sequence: CASSRSDQPQHF. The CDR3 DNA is TGTGCCAGCAGCCGATCGGATCAGCCCCAGCATTTT.

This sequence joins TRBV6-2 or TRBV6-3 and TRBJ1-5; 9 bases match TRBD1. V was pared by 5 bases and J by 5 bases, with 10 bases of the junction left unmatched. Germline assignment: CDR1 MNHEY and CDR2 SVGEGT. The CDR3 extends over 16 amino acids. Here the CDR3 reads CASSTGTGLTHQPQHF. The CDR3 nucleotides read TGTGCCAGCAGTACCGGGACAGGGTTAACTCATCAGCCCCAGCATTTT.

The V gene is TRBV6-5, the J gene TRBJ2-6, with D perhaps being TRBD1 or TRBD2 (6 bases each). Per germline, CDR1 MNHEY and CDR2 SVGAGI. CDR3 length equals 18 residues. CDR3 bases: TGTGCAACCAAGGTCGGGGGCCGACTAATCTCTGGGGCCAACGTCCTGACTTTC. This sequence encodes CATKVGGRLISGANVLTF.

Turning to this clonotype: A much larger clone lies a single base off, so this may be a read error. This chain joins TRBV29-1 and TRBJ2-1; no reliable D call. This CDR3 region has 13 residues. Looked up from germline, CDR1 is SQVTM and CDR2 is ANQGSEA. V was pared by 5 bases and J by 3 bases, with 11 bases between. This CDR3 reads CSVQAWYYNEQFF. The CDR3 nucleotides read TGCAGCGTTCAAGCGTGGTACTACAATGAGCAGTTCTTC.

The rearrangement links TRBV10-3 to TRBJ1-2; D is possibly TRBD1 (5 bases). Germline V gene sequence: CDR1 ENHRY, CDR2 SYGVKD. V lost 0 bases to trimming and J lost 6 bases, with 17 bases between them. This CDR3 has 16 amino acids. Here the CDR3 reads CAISESGLRREDGYTF. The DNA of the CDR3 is TGTGCCATCAGTGAGTCCGGCCTGCGCAGGGAAGATGGCTACACCTTC.

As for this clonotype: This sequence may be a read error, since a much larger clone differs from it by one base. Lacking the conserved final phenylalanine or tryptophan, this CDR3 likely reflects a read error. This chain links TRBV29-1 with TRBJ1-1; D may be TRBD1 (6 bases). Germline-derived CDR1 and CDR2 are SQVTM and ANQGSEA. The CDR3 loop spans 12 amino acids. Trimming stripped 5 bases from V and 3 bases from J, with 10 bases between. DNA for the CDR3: TGCAGCGTTACGGACAGCTACACTGAAGCTTTCATT. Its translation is CSVTDSYTEAFI.

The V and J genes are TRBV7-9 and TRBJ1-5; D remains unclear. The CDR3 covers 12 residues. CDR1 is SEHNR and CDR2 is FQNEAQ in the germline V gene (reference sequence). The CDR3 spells CAVDPMSEPQHF. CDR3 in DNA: TGTGCGGTGGACCCCATGAGCGAGCCCCAGCATTTT.

As DNA, the CDR3 is TGTGCCATCGGCCTGGATATCGGATTAGCCATGGGTGAGCAGTTCTTC. It yields the protein CAIGLDIGLAMGEQFF. The rearrangement links TRBV11-2 to TRBJ2-1; D is undetermined. This CDR3 contains 16 residues. Germline V lookup: CDR1 SGHAT, CDR2 FQNNGV. V lost 10 bases and J lost 9, with 28 bases in between.

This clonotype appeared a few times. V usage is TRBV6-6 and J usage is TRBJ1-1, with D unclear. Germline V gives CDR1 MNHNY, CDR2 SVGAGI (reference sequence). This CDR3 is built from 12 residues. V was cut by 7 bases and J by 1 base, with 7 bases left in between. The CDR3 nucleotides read TGTGCCAGCAACGGACCGAACACTGAAGCTTTCTTT. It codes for CASNGPNTEAFF.

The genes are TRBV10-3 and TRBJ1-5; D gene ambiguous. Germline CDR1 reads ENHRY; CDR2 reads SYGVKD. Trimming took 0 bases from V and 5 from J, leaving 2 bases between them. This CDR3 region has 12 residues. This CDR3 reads CAISESDQPQHF. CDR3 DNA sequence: TGTGCCATCAGTGAGTCTGATCAGCCCCAGCATTTT.

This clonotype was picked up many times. This chain's CDR3 is CASGDRDSYGYTF. The CDR3 DNA reads as TGTGCCAGCGGGGACAGGGACAGCTATGGCTACACCTTC. This chain joins TRBV11-2 and TRBJ1-2; 9 bases are shared with TRBD1. CDR3 length: 13 residues. With 8 bases clipped from V and 4 bases from J, the junction kept 5 bases outside the gene matches. Germline V lookup: CDR1 SGHAT, CDR2 FQNNGV.

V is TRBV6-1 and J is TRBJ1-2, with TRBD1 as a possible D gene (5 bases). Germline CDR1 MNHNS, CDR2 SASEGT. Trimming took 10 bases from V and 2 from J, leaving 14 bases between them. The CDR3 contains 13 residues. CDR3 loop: CATGVGRNYGYTF. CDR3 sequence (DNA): TGTGCCACCGGTGTGGGGCGCAACTATGGCTACACCTTC.

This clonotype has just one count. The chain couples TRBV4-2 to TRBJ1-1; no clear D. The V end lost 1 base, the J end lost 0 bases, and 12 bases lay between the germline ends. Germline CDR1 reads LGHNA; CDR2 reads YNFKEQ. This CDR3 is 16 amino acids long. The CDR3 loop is CASSQAVTALNTEAFF. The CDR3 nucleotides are TGTGCCAGCAGCCAAGCGGTAACAGCGTTGAACACTGAAGCTTTCTTT.